The rows below give T cell receptor beta chains drawn from one sample of a study of blood T cell repertoires in COVID-19. TCRdb's table, derived via immunoSEQ multiplex PCR, lists solely in-frame clones and lacks some. The profile covers 40,000 to 60,000 clones, with 79% appearing a single time and under 30% taken by the ten largest. The material sequenced was peripheral blood. The receptors originated from a man in his 70s with acute or convalescent COVID-19. Each CDR3 is given with its conserved first and last residue. Each record gives: D gene, clone size, V gene, J gene, CDR3 protein, CDR3 DNA. A D gene is named only where the DNA matches it firmly. Size is stated for part of the rows, as once, few or many counts, or as a class when the clone is expanded.

TRBD2	.	TRBV24-1	TRBJ2-1	CATSDSTSGTYNEQFF	TGTGCCACCAGTGATTCAACTAGCGGAACCTACAATGAGCAGTTCTTC
.	.	TRBV7-9	TRBJ1-2	CASSRQESYGYTF	TGTGCCAGCAGCCGACAGGAATCCTATGGCTACACCTTC
TRBD1	few	TRBV5-1	TRBJ2-5	CASSLDSQGRLETQYF	TGCGCCAGCAGCTTGGATTCACAGGGGCGTCTAGAGACCCAGTACTTC
TRBD1	.	TRBV11-2	TRBJ2-2	CASSKGTVNTGELFF	TGTGCCAGCAGCAAAGGGACAGTGAACACCGGGGAGCTGTTTTTT
.	.	TRBV13	TRBJ2-7	CASSLNTLYEQYF	TGTGCCAGCAGCTTAAACACGCTTTACGAGCAGTACTTC
.	once	TRBV7-8	TRBJ2-3	CASSYLTGSTDTQYF	TGTGCCAGCAGCTACCTTACGGGGAGCACAGATACGCAGTATTTT
.	.	TRBV28	TRBJ1-3	CASSLAFSGNTIYF	TGTGCCAGCAGTTTGGCTTTCTCTGGAAACACCATATATTTT
TRBD2	.	TRBV9	TRBJ2-1	CASSTPIRAGGYNEQFF	TGTGCCAGCAGCACCCCGATAAGAGCGGGAGGCTACAATGAGCAGTTCTTC
.	.	TRBV11-3	TRBJ2-1	CASSPPDSGVNEQFF	TGTGCCAGCAGCCCCCCGGACTCGGGTGTGAATGAGCAGTTCTTC
TRBD2	.	TRBV7-3	TRBJ2-3	CASSSSGSTDTQYF	TGTGCCAGCAGCTCTAGCGGGAGCACAGATACGCAGTATTTT
TRBD2	.	TRBV6-4	TRBJ2-7	CASPRCGRAYEQYF	TGTGCCAGCCCCCGCTGCGGGAGGGCCTACGAGCAGTACTTC
TRBD1	.	TRBV4-3	TRBJ1-3	CASSQDRGPGNTIYF	TGCGCCAGCAGCCAAGACAGGGGGCCTGGAAACACCATATATTTT
.	.	TRBV27	TRBJ1-5	CASSKTWLEPQHF	TGTGCCAGCAGCAAGACATGGTTGGAGCCCCAGCATTTT
.	.	TRBV5-6	TRBJ2-2	CASSLAGTLGRVTGELFF	TGTGCCAGCAGCTTGGCCGGGACACTTGGGCGAGTCACCGGGGAGCTGTTTTTT
TRBD1	once	TRBV30	TRBJ1-1	CAWSKGQGGTEAFF	TGTGCCTGGAGTAAGGGACAGGGGGGGACTGAAGCTTTCTTT
TRBD2	.	TRBV5-6	TRBJ2-1	CASSYELAGHNEQFF	TGTGCCAGCAGTTACGAACTAGCGGGGCACAATGAGCAGTTCTTC
.	.	TRBV19	TRBJ2-5	CASSIAGPRETQYF	TGTGCCAGTAGTATCGCTGGCCCCAGAGAGACCCAGTACTTC
.	.	TRBV10-2	TRBJ2-3	CASSEQATSTDTQYF	TGCGCCAGCAGTGAGCAGGCTACTAGCACAGATACGCAGTATTTT
.	.	TRBV3-1/TRBV3-2	TRBJ2-3	CASSHHPDTQYF	TGTGCCAGCAGCCACCATCCAGATACGCAGTATTTT
.	.	TRBV9	TRBJ1-1	CASSLNRATEAFF	TGTGCCAGCAGCCTCAACAGGGCCACTGAAGCTTTCTTT
TRBD2	.	TRBV27	TRBJ2-7	CASSSGGGAWYEQYF	TGTGCCAGCAGCTCCGGCGGGGGGGCCTGGTACGAGCAGTACTTC
TRBD1	.	TRBV5-5	TRBJ1-5	CASSLAIRQGDQPQHF	TGTGCCAGCAGCTTGGCCATACGACAGGGTGATCAGCCCCAGCATTTT
.	.	TRBV27	TRBJ1-1	CASSTRQTQAFF	TGTGCCAGCAGTACGCGACAGACCCAAGCTTTCTTT
.	few	TRBV3-1/TRBV3-2	TRBJ2-5	CASSKLAVYLAREAQYF	TGTGCCAGCAGCAAATTAGCGGTCTACCTAGCAAGAGAGGCCCAGTACTTC
.	.	TRBV7-2	TRBJ2-1	CASSLRGGDEQFF	TGTGCCAGCAGCTTAAGGGGGGGGGATGAGCAGTTCTTC
TRBD1	.	TRBV6-2/TRBV6-3	TRBJ1-2	CASSAPTGLFGGYTF	TGTGCCAGCAGTGCGCCGACAGGGTTGTTCGGGGGCTACACCTTC
.	.	TRBV5-1	TRBJ1-1	CASSRGREAFF	TGCGCCAGCAGCCGCGGGCGGGAAGCTTTCTTT
TRBD1	once	TRBV9	TRBJ2-5	CASSVTGVVETQYF	TGTGCCAGCAGCGTCACAGGGGTTGTGGAGACCCAGTACTTC
.	few	TRBV5-5	TRBJ1-3	CASSLGRQNSGNTIYF	TGTGCCAGCAGCTTGGGGCGGCAGAACTCTGGAAACACCATATATTTT
.	.	TRBV4-1	TRBJ2-1	CASSQASSAPYNEQFF	TGCGCCAGCAGCCAAGCGTCAAGCGCCCCATACAATGAGCAGTTCTTC
TRBD1	few	TRBV7-3	TRBJ1-2	CASSSQGEIYGYTF	TGTGCCAGCAGCTCTCAGGGGGAGATCTATGGCTACACCTTC
.	.	TRBV30	TRBJ2-2	CAWSVYVSGELFF	TGTGCCTGGAGTGTTTATGTATCCGGGGAGCTGTTTTTT
.	.	TRBV30	TRBJ2-7	CAWSVQGEQYF	TGTGCCTGGAGTGTACAGGGCGAGCAGTACTTC
.	.	TRBV29-1	TRBJ2-7	CSVEAEKGYEQYF	TGCAGCGTTGAGGCGGAGAAAGGTTACGAGCAGTACTTC
.	.	TRBV18	TRBJ2-3	CASSSETEATDTQYF	TGTGCCAGCTCATCGGAGACAGAAGCTACAGATACGCAGTATTTT
TRBD1	.	TRBV12-3/TRBV12-4	TRBJ1-1	CASSPRGRGAFF	TGTGCCAGCAGCCCCAGGGGGCGCGGAGCTTTCTTT
TRBD2	.	TRBV11-3	TRBJ2-5	CASSLGLAKETQYF	TGTGCCAGCAGCTTGGGACTAGCCAAAGAGACCCAGTACTTC
TRBD2	once	TRBV11-2	TRBJ2-7	CASSPFEGLASYEQYF	TGTGCCAGCAGCCCTTTTGAAGGACTAGCGAGCTACGAGCAGTACTTC
.	.	TRBV3-1/TRBV3-2	TRBJ2-5	CASSQDQVGGTQYF	TGTGCCAGCAGCCAAGATCAGGTCGGGGGGACCCAGTACTTC
.	.	TRBV13	TRBJ2-5	CASSSKVGVETQYF	TGTGCCAGCAGCTCGAAGGTCGGGGTAGAGACCCAGTACTTC
TRBD1	.	TRBV6-5	TRBJ1-2	CASSYLRTGGSYGYTF	TGTGCCAGCAGTTACCTAAGGACAGGGGGCTCCTATGGCTACACCTTC
TRBD1	.	TRBV5-1	TRBJ2-7	CASSPTGTGGDEQYF	TGCGCCAGCAGCCCAACCGGGACAGGAGGAGACGAGCAGTACTTC
.	few	TRBV19	TRBJ2-7	CASSIAETYEQYF	TGTGCCAGTAGTATAGCAGAAACCTACGAGCAGTACTTC
.	.	TRBV4-3	TRBJ2-2	CASSQDPSLQGPNTGELFF	TGCGCCAGCAGCCAAGATCCATCACTACAGGGCCCGAACACCGGGGAGCTGTTTTTT
TRBD1	.	TRBV7-9	TRBJ2-3	CASSLVSGTGTDTQYF	TGTGCCAGCAGCTTAGTTTCCGGGACAGGCACAGATACGCAGTATTTT
.	.	TRBV12-5	TRBJ2-1	CAPITGLKRGEQFF	TGTGCTCCCATCACCGGGCTGAAACGGGGGGAGCAGTTCTTC
.	few	TRBV6-1	TRBJ2-1	CASSEIQYSTEQFF	TGTGCCAGCAGTGAAATCCAATATAGCACTGAGCAGTTCTTC
.	.	TRBV4-1	TRBJ2-3	CASRGAGARRADTQYF	TGCGCCAGCAGGGGGGCGGGGGCCCGCAGGGCAGATACGCAGTATTTT
TRBD1	.	TRBV4-1	TRBJ1-1	CASSQQRQGGENTEAFF	TGCGCCAGCAGCCAACAGAGACAGGGGGGAGAGAACACTGAAGCTTTCTTT
TRBD1	.	TRBV7-8	TRBJ1-6	CASSLQGASLNSPLHF	TGTGCCAGCAGCCTACAGGGGGCATCTTTAAATTCACCCCTCCACTTT
.	.	TRBV11-2	TRBJ2-2	CASSFGGTGELFF	TGTGCCAGCAGCTTCGGCGGCACCGGGGAGCTGTTTTTT
.	.	TRBV28	TRBJ1-5	CASRRYAGRNQPQHF	TGTGCCAGCAGGCGCTACGCGGGGAGGAATCAGCCCCAGCATTTT
.	.	TRBV7-2	TRBJ1-1	CASSLGASGTHAEAFF	TGTGCCAGCAGCTTAGGGGCATCCGGGACACACGCTGAAGCTTTCTTT
TRBD2	.	TRBV2	TRBJ2-5	CASSVAGGPRQETQYF	TGTGCCAGCAGTGTGGCGGGGGGGCCGAGGCAAGAGACCCAGTACTTC
TRBD2	once	TRBV5-1	TRBJ2-5	CASRVNSGTETQYF	TGCGCCAGCAGAGTGAATAGCGGGACTGAGACCCAGTACTTC
.	.	TRBV27	TRBJ2-1	CASLRGYEQFF	TGTGCCAGCCTCAGGGGCTATGAGCAGTTCTTC
.	.	TRBV27	TRBJ1-1	CASSLGGRGTEAFF	TGTGCCAGCAGTTTGGGGGGGAGAGGGACTGAAGCTTTCTTT
TRBD2	once	TRBV7-8	TRBJ2-7	CASSWSGSGNEQYF	TGTGCCAGCAGCTGGAGCGGGAGTGGAAACGAGCAGTACTTC